This T cell receptor (beta chain) originates from a study of blood T cell repertoires in COVID-19. About the research overall: COVID-19 samples, acute and convalescent, were from the United States, Italy and Spain. T cells, B-cell-depleted T cells, or PBMCs supplied cDNA or gDNA.

The Seattle site enrolled patients during active infection and followed them longitudinally. Original processing methods: The assay estimated nucleated cells by amplifying reference gene primers. Only in-frame clones appear in the TCRdb table, and some are missing; sequencing was by immunoSEQ multiplex PCR. V, J and clone size are taken as reported in that table, and D and trimming were inferred from the DNA itself. The data show some 200,000 clones, 83% seen once. Trimming removed 4 bases from V and 8 bases from J, with 13 bases in between. Germline V CDR1 and CDR2: SGHRS, YFSETQ. CDR3 length equals 13 residues.

This TCR came from a young woman with COVID-19, enrolled during active disease. Material: peripheral blood. The chain recombines TRBV5-1 with TRBJ2-1; D is perhaps TRBD1 (8 bases). The CDR3 reads CASSRQGRDEQFF. The CDR3 nucleotides are TGCGCCAGCAGCCGACAGGGGAGGGATGAGCAGTTCTTC.